These 27 T cell receptor beta chains were sequenced from one sample in a study of tumor and adjacent non-tumor tissue in lung cancer. RNA was extracted from bulk tissue without any cell sorting. TCRbeta libraries were built with three rounds of nested PCR, modified from ARM-PCR. TCRdb recomputed calls from the multiplex PCR reads with MiXCR, one row per CDR3 protein. The sample lists 130,000 or so distinct CDR3 sequences, 66% occurring once. Sequenced input: lung tumor tissue. These receptors all come from a man aged 25-45 years with non-small cell lung cancer.

A remark on this clonotype: One end of the junction fails to match germline, which may point to a read error. The chain links TRBV10-3 to TRBJ1-1; D call uncertain. The CDR3 loop spans 15 amino acids. CDR1 is ENHRY, CDR2 SYGVKD, per germline. The CDR3 bases are TGTGCCATCAGTGCGGCGGAGCTCTCGAGCACTGAAGTTTTCTTT. Translation gives CAISAAELSSTEVFF.

This clonotype has ten or more counts. V gene TRBV6-1 combines with J gene TRBJ2-1; 7 bases align to TRBD1. With V trimmed by 5 bases and J by 9 bases, 22 bases remained unmatched. Per germline, CDR1 MNHNS and CDR2 SASEGT. This CDR3 has 18 amino acids. For the CDR3, the DNA is TGTGCCAGCAGTCGCCCAACTAGGGGGCTGGCGGCGGGTGGTGAGCAGTTCTTC. It specifies CASSRPTRGLAAGGEQFF.

This clonotype was counted only a few times. Germline and junction disagree at one end, which may indicate a read error. The J gene is TRBJ2-5, the V gene TRBV20-1, with TRBD1 matching over 9 bases. This CDR3 has 19 residues. The germline gives CDR1 DFQATT, CDR2 SNEGSKA (reference sequence). As DNA, the CDR3 is TGCAGTGCTAGATTCTCCGCAATCCTAGGACAGGGGAGGCGAGAGGCCCAGTACTTC. Encoded protein: CSARFSAILGQGRREAQYF.

A remark on this clonotype: A much larger clone differs by one base, so this may be a read error. The chain joins TRBV29-1 to TRBJ1-6; no reliable D call. From germline, CDR1 is SQVTM and CDR2 ANQGSEA. The CDR3 is 15 residues long. CDR3 loop: CSVISPNRYDSPLHF. In DNA, the CDR3 is TGCAGCGTTATCAGCCCCAACCGCTATGATTCACCCCTCCACTTT.

Ten or more counts support this clonotype. The CDR3 protein is CASNQGRRQPQHF. For the CDR3, the DNA is TGTGCCAGCAACCAGGGTCGGCGCCAGCCCCAGCATTTT. The chain joins TRBV6-6 to TRBJ1-5, with D possibly matching TRBD1 (5 bases). V was trimmed by 7 bases and J by 7 bases, leaving 14 bases between them. CDR3 length: 13 residues. CDR1 is MNHNY and CDR2 is SVGAGI in the germline V gene (reference sequence).

The sample holds a few counts of this clonotype. The V gene is TRBV5-5, the J gene TRBJ2-3; 8 nucleotides align to TRBD2. The CDR3 covers 13 residues. CDR1 and CDR2 (germline): SGHKS, YYEKEE (reference sequence). J was trimmed by 5 bases and V by 4 bases; bases with no gene match: 3. The CDR3 protein is CASSPGGGDTQYF. In DNA, the CDR3 is TGTGCCAGCAGCCCGGGGGGGGGAGATACGCAGTATTTT.

This clonotype appeared a few times. The J gene is TRBJ2-1, the V gene TRBV24-1, with D perhaps matching TRBD2 (7 bases). Trimming cost V 3 bases and J 6 bases, with 17 bases left between them. This CDR3 region has 16 residues. Germline loops: CDR1 KGHDR, CDR2 SFDVKD. This chain's CDR3 is CATSDTQGRERNEQFF. The DNA for the CDR3 is TGTGCCACCAGTGATACCCAGGGGAGGGAGCGCAATGAGCAGTTCTTC.

This clonotype appeared a few times. The CDR3 nucleotides are TGCAGTGCTAGAGATTTCCTAGCGGGGGGGCCCGGAGAGACCCAGTACTTC. Protein product: CSARDFLAGGPGETQYF. This chain uses TRBV20-1 with TRBJ2-5; 12 bases are a match to TRBD2. The trim removed 0 bases at V and 4 bases at J, leaving 9 bases unmatched. The CDR3 sequence is 17 residues long. CDR1 is DFQATT and CDR2 is SNEGSKA in the germline V gene (reference sequence).

The rearrangement uses TRBV30 and TRBJ2-2; TRBD2 agrees at 9 bases. Per germline, CDR1 GTSNPN and CDR2 SVGIG (reference sequence). The CDR3 spans 14 residues. Trimming at V came to 3 bases and at J to 6 bases, leaving 5 bases not matched to a gene. The CDR3 is CAWRRLAESGELFF. DNA of the CDR3: TGTGCCTGGAGGAGACTAGCGGAATCCGGGGAGCTGTTTTTT.

This rearrangement joins TRBV6-5 to TRBJ2-3; 8 bases are shared with TRBD2. This CDR3 has 16 amino acids. The J segment lost 11 bases and the V segment lost 0 bases, leaving 13 bases of the junction unmatched. Looked up from germline, CDR1 is MNHEY and CDR2 is SVGAGI. CDR3: CASSYSRTSRTDVQYF. In DNA, the CDR3 is TGTGCCAGCAGTTACTCGAGGACTAGCCGCACGGATGTGCAGTATTTT.

A few counts support this clonotype. This clone may be a read error of a much larger clone one base away. This chain links TRBV6-5 with TRBJ2-5; D gene unclear. Germline CDR1 is MNHEY and CDR2 is SVGAGI. There are 14 residues in the CDR3. The germline V and J ends were trimmed by 6 bases and 1 base, with 12 bases remaining between them. CDR3 residues: CASRPPGLQETQYF. The CDR3 nucleotides are TGTGCCAGCAGACCCCCGGGCCTCCAAGAGACCCAGTACTTC.

As concerns this clonotype: The junction shows a germline mismatch at one end, possibly a read error. This chain connects TRBV20-1 to TRBJ1-2, with D uncertain. The CDR3 contains 14 residues. Germline values: CDR1 DFQATT, CDR2 SNEGSKA (reference sequence). CDR3 nucleotide sequence: TGCAGTGCCACGGATTTCACTTCTAACTATGGCTACACTTTC. Its protein is CSATDFTSNYGYTF.

This clonotype came up many times. The chain joins TRBV6-5 to TRBJ2-7, with 10 bases aligning to TRBD1. Germline V gene sequence: CDR1 MNHEY, CDR2 SVGAGI. The CDR3 totals 15 residues. V dropped 4 bases and J dropped 0; count of bases not matched to a gene: 3. CDR3 residues: CASSLGQGSSYEQYF. The CDR3, as DNA: TGTGCCAGCAGTTTGGGACAGGGGAGCTCCTACGAGCAGTACTTC.

As to this clonotype: Here the CDR3 omits its conserved ending phenylalanine or tryptophan, so a read error is the likely source. CDR3: CASSERYSSYEQYI. Here the CDR3 DNA reads TGTGCCAGCAGTGAACGTTACAGCTCCTACGAGCAGTACATC. This chain links TRBV6-1 with TRBJ2-7; unclear D gene. V was clipped by 2 bases and J by 0 bases, with 8 bases between them. Germline V gene lookup returns CDR1 MNHNS and CDR2 SASEGT. CDR3 length: 14 residues.

About this clonotype itself: The junction shows a germline mismatch at one end, possibly a read error. V usage is TRBV6-2 or TRBV6-3 and J usage is TRBJ1-2; D not resolved. The CDR3 sequence is 13 residues long. From germline, CDR1 is MNHEY and CDR2 SVGEGT. The CDR3 DNA is TGTGTCAGCAGTTCACGGGTCCGCTATGACTACACCTTC. Residues: CVSSSRVRYDYTF.

As concerns this clonotype: A junction boundary mismatches the germline segment, possibly from a read error. The chain couples TRBV20-1 to TRBJ1-6; D not resolved. The CDR3 spans 15 residues. Per the germline V gene, CDR1 is DFQATT and CDR2 is SNEGSKA (reference sequence). CDR3 in amino acids: CSARETGSYNSPIHF. Written as DNA, the CDR3 is TGCAGTGCTAGAGAAACCGGGTCTTATAATTCACCCATCCACTTT.

About this clonotype itself: One junction end does not reproduce the germline sequence, and a read error may be involved. V is TRBV11-2 and J is TRBJ1-3, with D unresolved. Germline loops: CDR1 SGHAT, CDR2 FQNNGV. CDR3 size: 15 residues. The CDR3 loop reads CASSQTVSSGNTIYF. The CDR3 DNA reads TGCGCCAGCAGCCAAACAGTGAGTTCGGGAAACACCATATATTTT.

Notes on this clonotype: No conserved phenylalanine or tryptophan is present at the end of the CDR3, so a read error is the likely explanation. V usage is TRBV11-3 and J usage is TRBJ1-1; D gene uncertain. This CDR3 is 13 amino acids long. The germline gives CDR1 SGHNT, CDR2 YENEEA. CDR3 DNA sequence: TGTGCAAGCAGCTTAGAGGCGAACACTGAAGCTTTCTTG. It yields the protein CASSLEANTEAFL.

In the case of this clonotype: One base away lies a much larger clone, so this may be a sequencing read error. The chain has TRBV6-1 and TRBJ2-2; unclear D gene. CDR1 is MNHNS and CDR2 is SASEGT in the germline V gene. The CDR3 is 12 residues long. In DNA, the CDR3 is TGTGCCAGCGGTCGGGTCACCAGGGAGCTGTTTTTT. It specifies CASGRVTRELFF.

This clonotype turned up a few times. The V and J genes are TRBV29-1 and TRBJ1-1; no reliable D call. The CDR3 sequence is 14 residues long. V lost 2 bases, J lost 4 bases, and 14 bases lay in between. Germline CDR1 and CDR2: SQVTM and ANQGSEA. CDR3 nucleotides: TGCAGCGTTGAATTGGAGGTCTTGGGCACTGAAGCTTTCTTT. As protein: CSVELEVLGTEAFF.

The count of this clonotype is one. A read error is possible here, since a much larger clone lies one base away. The rearrangement uses TRBV6-2 or TRBV6-3 and TRBJ1-5; D remains unclear. V lost 2 bases, J lost 2 bases, and 10 bases lay in between. The germline V gene encodes CDR1 MNHEY and CDR2 SVGEGT. This CDR3 contains 15 residues. The CDR3, as DNA: TGTGCCAGCAGTTACCTGACATGGGGCAATCAGCCCCAGCATTTT. This gives the protein CASSYLTWGNQPQHF.

In the case of this clonotype: The germline gene is not matched at one end of the junction; a read error may be the cause. V gene TRBV29-1 combines with J gene TRBJ1-2; D not certain. The germline CDR1 and CDR2 sequences are SQVTM and ANQGSEA. This CDR3 contains 11 residues. CDR3 protein: CSVRLGNGYTF. DNA of the CDR3: TGCAGCGTCCGCCTGGGCAACGGCTACACATTC.

In regard to this clonotype: Compared with germline, one end of the junction differs, possibly owing to a read error. The chain has TRBV11-2 and TRBJ2-1, with TRBD2 as a possible D gene (6 bases). CDR1 is SGHAT and CDR2 is FQNNGV in the germline V gene. This CDR3 contains 16 residues. The CDR3 sequence is CASTLYASASYNEHLF. The DNA for the CDR3 is TGTGCCAGCACCTTATATGCTAGCGCGTCCTACAATGAGCACTTATTC.

Details on this clonotype: Relative to the germline gene, one junction end is altered; a read error may explain this. J is TRBJ1-4 and V is TRBV11-2; maybe TRBD1 (6 bases). The germline V gene has CDR1 SGHAT and CDR2 FQNNGV. The CDR3 is 14 amino acids. The CDR3 region has the DNA TGTACCAGCAGCTTAGATAGAGGGGGAGAGAAACTGTCTTTT. Its translation: CTSSLDRGGEKLSF.

This clonotype has more than one count but fewer than ten. The chain couples TRBV12-3 or TRBV12-4 to TRBJ1-5; D might be TRBD1 (5 bases). The ends were cut back, 3 bases at V and 0 bases at J, with 15 bases in the middle. The CDR3 loop spans 17 amino acids. CDR3 in DNA: TGTGCCAGCAGTTTGGGGCGCGGGCTGATTAGCAATCAGCCCCAGCATTTT. As protein: CASSLGRGLISNQPQHF.

Points on this clonotype: Just one base apart from a much larger clone, this may be a read error. The gene calls are TRBV12-3 or TRBV12-4 and TRBJ2-2, with TRBD2 matching over 8 bases. The CDR3 length is 13 residues. Trimming removed 6 bases from V and 12 bases from J; junction bases left unmatched: 9. In nucleotides, the CDR3 is TGTGCCAGCAGCCTCCGCCCGGGGGGGCAGCTGTTTTTT. Protein product: CASSLRPGGQLFF.

This chain joins TRBV20-1 and TRBJ2-7; 8 bases match TRBD1. The CDR3 has 15 residues. Germline V gene lookup returns CDR1 DFQATT and CDR2 SNEGSKA (reference sequence). Trimming cost V 5 bases and J 3 bases; bases outside gene matches: 12. The chain's CDR3 is CSARGAGGFSYEQYF. The CDR3 DNA reads TGCAGTGCTCGCGGAGCAGGGGGCTTTAGCTACGAGCAGTACTTC.